This TCR beta chain was obtained from a study of chemoradiotherapy in HPV16-positive cancers. Study observations and caveats: During treatment, candidate HPV-specific clones and E7-related motifs expanded in tumor.

A note on this clone: Its cognate antigen is unknown.

Over chemoradiotherapy, repertoires were sampled more than once. The ends were cut back, 6 bases at V and 1 base at J, with 15 bases in the middle. Germline CDR1 reads ENHRY; CDR2 reads SYGVKD. This CDR3 has 15 amino acids. Assay used: immunoSEQ multiplex PCR; TCRdb lists only in-frame clones, some missing. The profile shows tens of thousands of clones, around nine tenths of them singletons. The TCR originated in a human donor with HPV-associated anogenital cancer. The rearrangement links TRBV10-3 to TRBJ1-1; D is uncertain. Sequenced here: blood, sampled from a patient who underwent chemoradiotherapy. Here the CDR3 DNA reads TGTGCCATCAGCCACCCAAGACCCAGGAACACTGAAGCTTTCTTT. Its translation is CAISHPRPRNTEAFF.